This is a list of T cell receptor beta chains from one sample in a study of post-analysis software for immune sequencing data. TCRdb used MiXCR to reprocess the PCR reads, holding one entry per CDR3 protein. The data contain a few hundred thousand distinct CDR3 sequences, less than 45% of them seen just once; the ten biggest clones take up 9% to 14%. Sequenced sample: blood. The source is a girl aged 5-17 years with multiple sclerosis. Both conserved end residues are part of each CDR3. A D gene is named only where the DNA matches it firmly. The listing skips clone size in some rows; elsewhere it reads once, few, many or a size class.

abundance,d_gene,v_gene,j_gene,CDR3aa,CDR3nt
few,TRBD2,TRBV28,TRBJ2-1,CASSYPSGSQPHNEQFF,TGTGCTAGCAGTTACCCTAGCGGGAGCCAGCCACACAATGAGCAGTTCTTC
.,TRBD1,TRBV28,TRBJ2-7,CASSLSGTVITYEQYF,TGTGCCAGCAGTTTGTCCGGGACAGTAATCACCTACGAGCAGTACTTC
.,TRBD2,TRBV29-1,TRBJ2-1,CSVGGGSSYNEQFF,TGCAGCGTCGGGGGAGGGAGCTCCTACAATGAGCAGTTCTTC
few,TRBD1,TRBV5-6,TRBJ1-6,CASSLPGQFASPPHF,TGTGCCAGCAGCTTACCGGGACAGTTTGCCTCACCCCCCCACTTT
.,TRBD1,TRBV3-1,TRBJ1-5,CASSQGLTGEDQPQHF,TGTGCCAGCAGCCAAGGGCTGACAGGGGAAGATCAGCCCCAGCATTTT
.,.,TRBV7-6,TRBJ2-3,CASSPAVASTDTQYF,TGTGCCAGCAGCCCGGCGGTAGCGAGCACAGATACGCAGTATTTT
few,.,TRBV3-1,TRBJ1-5,CASSQASGNQPQHF,TGTGCCAGCAGCCAAGCGAGCGGCAATCAGCCCCAGCATTTT
.,TRBD2,TRBV7-9,TRBJ2-1,CASSPPTSGSKHEQFF,TGTGCCAGCAGCCCCCCGACTAGCGGGAGTAAACATGAGCAGTTCTTC
few,.,TRBV29-1,TRBJ2-7,CSVSAGAGEQYF,TGCAGCGTTTCGGCAGGGGCGGGCGAGCAGTACTTC
few,TRBD2,TRBV29-1,TRBJ2-1,CSVEDPQRERYDNEQFF,TGCAGCGTTGAAGATCCCCAGCGGGAGAGGTACGACAATGAGCAGTTCTTC
.,TRBD1,TRBV29-1,TRBJ2-7,CSVGGTQQGSYEQYF,TGTAGCGTTGGCGGTACCCAACAGGGGTCCTACGAGCAGTACTTC
.,TRBD1,TRBV9,TRBJ1-4,CASSAGGVREKLFF,TGTGCCAGCAGCGCAGGGGGCGTACGTGAAAAACTGTTTTTT
.,TRBD1,TRBV12-3/TRBV12-4,TRBJ1-2,CASSQGAGAGYTF,TGTGCCAGCAGTCAGGGGGCCGGGGCTGGCTACACCTTC
few,TRBD1,TRBV24-1,TRBJ1-2,CATSGTGYGYTF,TGTGCCACCAGTGGGACAGGCTATGGCTACACCTTC
.,.,TRBV3-1,TRBJ1-5,CASSQAGDSNQPQHF,TGTGCCAGCAGCCAGGCGGGGGACTCTAATCAGCCCCAGCATTTT
.,.,TRBV20-1,TRBJ2-7,CSARDPWQPNYEQYF,TGCAGTGCTAGAGACCCCTGGCAGCCGAACTACGAGCAGTACTTC
few,TRBD2,TRBV7-9,TRBJ2-1,CASSLGLAGLKEQFF,TGTGCCAGCAGCTTAGGACTAGCGGGACTCAAGGAGCAGTTCTTC
once,.,TRBV7-2,TRBJ2-1,CASSLTTGEGGNEQFF,TGTGCCAGCAGCTTAACTACAGGAGAAGGTGGCAATGAGCAGTTCTTC
few,.,TRBV15,TRBJ2-1,CATSRDPTPYNEQFF,TGTGCCACCAGCAGAGATCCTACTCCCTACAATGAGCAGTTCTTC
.,.,TRBV3-1,TRBJ2-5,CASSQSREETQYF,TGTGCCAGCAGCCAATCCAGGGAAGAGACCCAGTACTTC
few,TRBD1,TRBV7-6,TRBJ2-6,CASSLALGQQGAAGANVLTF,TGTGCCAGCAGCTTAGCCCTTGGGCAACAGGGGGCGGCTGGGGCCAACGTCCTGACTTTC
.,.,TRBV4-3,TRBJ1-5,CASSQDLPTVYSNQPQHF,TGCGCCAGCAGCCAAGATCTCCCTACAGTGTATAGCAATCAGCCCCAGCATTTT
once,.,TRBV7-3,TRBJ2-1,CASSLTTTSYNEQFF,TGTGCCAGCAGCTTAACAACGACCTCCTACAATGAGCAGTTCTTC
few,.,TRBV28,TRBJ2-5,CASRREAETQYF,TGTGCCAGCAGAAGGGAGGCGGAGACCCAGTACTTC
.,.,TRBV20-1,TRBJ2-5,CSAPLTPTNNEQYF,TGCAGTGCTCCTTTAACCCCTACCAACAATGAGCAGTACTTC
few,TRBD2,TRBV12-3/TRBV12-4,TRBJ2-7,CASSHGWLAGIYEQYF,TGTGCCAGCAGTCACGGTTGGCTAGCGGGAATCTACGAGCAGTACTTC
many,.,TRBV3-1,TRBJ1-2,CASSQGAYYGYTF,TGTGCCAGCAGCCAGGGGGCCTACTATGGCTACACCTTC
.,TRBD2,TRBV3-1,TRBJ2-4,CASSQAGGEGIQYF,TGTGCCAGCAGCCAAGCGGGGGGGGAGGGCATTCAGTACTTC
.,.,TRBV9,TRBJ1-5,CASSRSGINQPQHF,TGTGCCAGCTCACGTTCGGGGATTAATCAGCCCCAGCATTTT
.,TRBD1,TRBV28,TRBJ2-1,CASSKQGAYNEQFF,TGTGCCAGCAGTAAACAGGGGGCCTACAATGAGCAGTTCTTC
.,.,TRBV12-3/TRBV12-4,TRBJ2-7,CASRPPRFSEDEQYF,TGTGCCAGCAGGCCTCCCCGTTTTAGCGAGGACGAGCAGTACTTC
.,TRBD2,TRBV7-2,TRBJ2-7,CASSLGLARYREQYF,TGTGCCAGCAGCCTCGGACTAGCGCGCTATAGGGAGCAGTACTTC
once,TRBD2,TRBV6-2/TRBV6-3,TRBJ2-1,CASKASGGNEQFF,TGTGCCAGCAAGGCTAGCGGGGGGAATGAGCAGTTCTTC
.,.,TRBV2,TRBJ1-2,CASEGPQRSESYGYTF,TGTGCCAGTGAGGGACCGCAGAGGAGTGAATCCTATGGCTACACCTTC
.,TRBD2,TRBV6-2/TRBV6-3,TRBJ2-1,CASSTGLAGEQFF,TGTGCCAGCAGCACGGGACTAGCCGGTGAGCAGTTCTTC
few,TRBD1,TRBV27,TRBJ2-7,CASSPQGQVYEQYF,TGTGCCAGCAGCCCCCAGGGACAGGTTTACGAGCAGTACTTC
.,TRBD2,TRBV20-1,TRBJ2-3,CSASASGNTDTQYF,TGCAGTGCTAGCGCTAGCGGGAACACAGATACGCAGTATTTT
many,.,TRBV14,TRBJ2-7,CASSQDRGTGYEQYF,TGTGCCAGCAGCCAAGATCGGGGCACCGGATACGAGCAGTACTTC
once,TRBD1,TRBV4-1,TRBJ2-1,CASSHTHRGRSYNEQFF,TGCGCCAGCAGCCACACTCACAGGGGGCGATCCTACAATGAGCAGTTCTTC
.,TRBD1,TRBV24-1,TRBJ2-2,CATSDPGQGTGELFF,TGTGCCACCAGTGACCCGGGACAGGGGACCGGGGAGCTGTTTTTT
few,TRBD2,TRBV4-3,TRBJ2-7,CASSQVAGEYNEQYF,TGCGCCAGCAGCCAAGTAGCGGGAGAATACAATGAGCAGTACTTC
.,.,TRBV7-3,TRBJ2-3,CASSSLRGDTQYF,TGTGCCAGCAGCTCCCTTAGGGGTGATACGCAGTATTTT
.,.,TRBV5-1,TRBJ1-2,CASSSRAEGYGYTF,TGCGCCAGCAGCAGCCGGGCTGAGGGCTATGGCTACACCTTC
.,TRBD1,TRBV20-1,TRBJ2-1,CSADVGTGVHNEQFF,TGCAGTGCCGATGTCGGGACAGGAGTACACAATGAGCAGTTCTTC
few,.,TRBV29-1,TRBJ1-1,CSGWEVNTEAFF,TGCAGCGGTTGGGAAGTAAACACTGAAGCTTTCTTT
.,TRBD1,TRBV7-9,TRBJ2-5,CASSLRDRRDETQYF,TGTGCCAGCAGCCTCAGGGACAGGAGGGACGAGACCCAGTACTTC
.,.,TRBV11-2,TRBJ2-2,CASSLRGGRATPGELFF,TGTGCCAGCAGCTTGAGAGGGGGAAGGGCCACGCCCGGGGAGCTGTTTTTT
.,.,TRBV13,TRBJ2-7,CASSLARPERGHYEQYF,TGTGCCAGCAGCTTAGCACGTCCAGAGCGGGGACACTACGAGCAGTACTTC
.,.,TRBV27,TRBJ2-7,CASSWGGAYEQYF,TGTGCCAGCAGTTGGGGCGGTGCCTACGAGCAGTACTTC
.,.,TRBV10-3,TRBJ2-7,CAISPGVGNSYKQYF,TGTGCCATCTCCCCGGGGGTGGGGAACTCCTACAAGCAGTACTTC
.,.,TRBV7-2,TRBJ1-6,CASSLASPWNSPLHF,TGTGCCAGCAGCTTAGCGTCCCCATGGAATTCACCCCTCCACTTT
few,.,TRBV7-3,TRBJ2-5,CASSPSPRETQYF,TGTGCCAGCAGCCCTAGCCCTCGGGAGACCCAGTACTTC